Sequencing of this T cell receptor beta chain was carried out in a study of shared clonotypes between healthy human individuals. Worth noting for this clone: The antigen remains unidentified.

The authors' processing: ImmunoSEQ sequences covered only the junction and lacked quality scores; filtering therefore differed. Clones were read by immunoSEQ multiplex PCR, and TCRdb kept only the in-frame ones, dropping some. That table supplies the V and J calls and clone size; D and trimming were determined from the DNA. Among under 1,900,000 clones listed, 98% were seen once. Points from the study as a whole: The sharing of approximately 4.6% of naive CD4 clonotypes was seen across a handful of donors.

V was trimmed by 2 bases and J by 2 bases, leaving 7 bases between them. The CDR3 loop spans 14 amino acids. CDR1 MDHEN and CDR2 SYDVKM come from the germline V gene. This rearrangement joins TRBV28 to TRBJ2-1; D uncertain. The sequence was obtained from a man aged 25-40 years in good health. The sequencing input was naive CD4+ T cells sorted from blood. This sample's subset: CD45RA+ positively selected. Here the CDR3 reads CASSLEDPYNEQFF. In nucleotides, the CDR3 is TGTGCCAGCAGTTTAGAGGACCCCTACAATGAGCAGTTCTTC.